What follows is one T cell receptor (beta chain) and its context. The sample belongs to a study of blood T cell repertoires in COVID-19. Study-wide context: The United States, Italy and Spain were the sources of the acute and convalescent COVID-19 samples. PBMCs, B-cell-depleted T cells, or T cells were the source of the cDNA or gDNA that made up the material.

The V segment lost 6 bases and the J segment 2 bases; nucleotides outside the gene matches: 3. This CDR3 spans 15 amino acids. CDR1 is LNHDA, CDR2 SQIVND, per germline (reference sequence). Source study methods: By means of reference gene primer amplification, nucleated cell counts were estimated. Generated by immunoSEQ multiplex PCR, the TCRdb table keeps only in-frame clones and is missing some. Clone size and the V and J calls come from that table; the DNA yielded D and trimming. The table includes under 250,000 clones, approximately 80% detected once. The sample taken for sequencing was peripheral blood. The chain links TRBV19 to TRBJ2-1, with 11 bases aligning to TRBD2. This clonotype was obtained from a man aged 50 or older with active or convalescent COVID-19. As DNA, the CDR3 is TGTGCCAGTAGGTTAGCGGGAGGGGCCTACAATGAGCAGTTCTTC. Its protein product is CASRLAGGAYNEQFF.